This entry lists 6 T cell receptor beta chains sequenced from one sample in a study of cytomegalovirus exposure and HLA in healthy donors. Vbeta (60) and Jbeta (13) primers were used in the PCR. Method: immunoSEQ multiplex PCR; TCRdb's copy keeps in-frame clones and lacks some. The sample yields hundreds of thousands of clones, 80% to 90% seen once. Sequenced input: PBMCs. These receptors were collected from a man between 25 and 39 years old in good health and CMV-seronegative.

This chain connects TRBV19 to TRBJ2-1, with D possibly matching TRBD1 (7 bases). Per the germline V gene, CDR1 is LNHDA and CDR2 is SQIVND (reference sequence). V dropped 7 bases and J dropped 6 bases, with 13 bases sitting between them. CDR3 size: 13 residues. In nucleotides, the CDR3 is TGTGCCAGTATTAACAGGGGAGGCAATGAGCAGTTCTTC. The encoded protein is CASINRGGNEQFF.

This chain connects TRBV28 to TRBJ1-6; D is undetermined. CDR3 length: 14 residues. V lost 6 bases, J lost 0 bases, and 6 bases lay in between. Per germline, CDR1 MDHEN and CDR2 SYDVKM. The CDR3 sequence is CASSSVSYNSPLHF. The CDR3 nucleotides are TGTGCCAGCAGCTCGGTCTCCTATAATTCACCCCTCCACTTT. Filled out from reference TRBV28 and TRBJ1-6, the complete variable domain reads DVKVTQSSRYLVKRTGEKVFLECVQDMDHENMFWYRQDPGLGLRLIYFSYDVKMKEKGDIPEGYSVSREKKERFSLILESASTNQTSMYLCASSSVSYNSPLHFGNGTRLTVT.

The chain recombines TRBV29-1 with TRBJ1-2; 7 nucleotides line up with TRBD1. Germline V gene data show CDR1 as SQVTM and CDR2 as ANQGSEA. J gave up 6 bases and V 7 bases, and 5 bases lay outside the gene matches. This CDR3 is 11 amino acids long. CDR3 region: CSGTQGDGYTF. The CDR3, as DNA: TGCAGCGGTACGCAGGGGGATGGCTACACCTTC.

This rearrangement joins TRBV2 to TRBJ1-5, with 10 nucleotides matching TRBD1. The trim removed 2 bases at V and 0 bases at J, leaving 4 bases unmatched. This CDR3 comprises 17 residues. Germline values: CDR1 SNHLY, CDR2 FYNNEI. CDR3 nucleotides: TGTGCCAGCAGTGAATGGGGACAGGGGCCTAGCAATCAGCCCCAGCATTTT. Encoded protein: CASSEWGQGPSNQPQHF. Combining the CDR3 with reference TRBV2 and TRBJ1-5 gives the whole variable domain EPEVTQTPSHQVTQMGQEVILRCVPISNHLYFYWYRQILGQKVEFLVSFYNNEISEKSEIFDDQFSVERPDGSNFTLKIRSTKLEDSAMYFCASSEWGQGPSNQPQHFGDGTRLSIL.

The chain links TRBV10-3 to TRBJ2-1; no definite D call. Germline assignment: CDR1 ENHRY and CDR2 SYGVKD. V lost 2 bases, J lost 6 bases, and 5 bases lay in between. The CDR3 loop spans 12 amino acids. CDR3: CAISENRNEQFF. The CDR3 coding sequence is TGTGCCATCAGTGAGAATCGCAATGAGCAGTTCTTC.

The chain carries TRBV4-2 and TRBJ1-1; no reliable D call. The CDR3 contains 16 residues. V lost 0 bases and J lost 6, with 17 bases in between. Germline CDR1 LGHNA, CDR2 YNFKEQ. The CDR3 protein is CASSQDVLVGGAEAFF. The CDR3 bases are TGTGCCAGCAGCCAAGATGTTTTGGTTGGAGGAGCTGAAGCTTTCTTT.